These 16 T cell receptor beta chains share one sample of origin, sequenced in a study of blood T cell repertoires in COVID-19. Profiling relied on immunoSEQ multiplex PCR, and the TCRdb table lists in-frame clones only, not all of them. There are about 59,000 clones in the sample; more than 70% occur only once, and under 7.5% lies in the top ten. Source material: peripheral blood. Receptors originate from a man in his sixties with acute or convalescent COVID-19.

This clone was recorded a few times. The chain has TRBV6-5 and TRBJ1-5; TRBD1 is a possible D gene (6 bases). Germline V CDR1 and CDR2: MNHEY, SVGAGI. V was pared by 5 bases and J by 2 bases, with 10 bases between. CDR3 length: 14 residues. The CDR3 nucleotides are TGTGCCAGCAGTACAGGGATGGGCAATCAGCCCCAGCATTTT. It yields the protein CASSTGMGNQPQHF.

The genes are TRBV30 and TRBJ1-3; maybe TRBD1 (6 bases). Trimming removed 3 bases from V and 8 bases from J, with 11 bases in between. Germline V gene lookup returns CDR1 GTSNPN and CDR2 SVGIG (reference sequence). This CDR3 comprises 12 residues. CDR3 sequence: CAWRQGSDTIYF. The CDR3 nucleotides are TGTGCCTGGAGACAGGGATCTGACACCATATATTTT.

This chain joins TRBV6-4 and TRBJ2-1; TRBD2 matches at 9 bases. CDR1 is MRHNA, CDR2 SNTAGT, per germline. There are 14 residues in the CDR3. The V and J ends lost 3 bases and 9 bases, in that order; junction bases with no gene match: 6. CDR3 sequence reads: CASSEAGGSGEQFF. Here the CDR3 DNA reads TGTGCCAGCAGTGAAGCGGGGGGTTCCGGTGAGCAGTTCTTC.

The chain has TRBV5-1 and TRBJ2-3; D ambiguous. Between the trimmed V and J ends, which lost 4 bases and 1 base, there was a span of 7 bases. Germline assignment: CDR1 SGHRS and CDR2 YFSETQ. This CDR3 comprises 13 residues. CDR3 nucleotides: TGCGCCAGCAGCCTCCTCCGCACAGATACGCAGTATTTT. It codes for CASSLLRTDTQYF.

This chain joins TRBV6-5 and TRBJ2-7, with unresolved D. V lost 5 bases to trimming and J lost 6 bases, with 5 bases between them. Germline values: CDR1 MNHEY, CDR2 SVGAGI. The CDR3 is 10 amino acids. The CDR3 bases are TGTGCCAGCAGTCAGATCGAGCAGTACTTC. Its protein product is CASSQIEQYF.

The chain uses TRBV24-1 and TRBJ2-5; 7 bases line up with TRBD1. J lost 5 bases, V lost 5 bases, and 22 bases had no gene match. The germline V gene has CDR1 KGHDR and CDR2 SFDVKD. The CDR3 extends over 19 amino acids. The CDR3 loop is CATSAPGTGAPASIETQYF. The CDR3 bases are TGTGCCACCAGTGCTCCCGGAACAGGGGCTCCCGCGTCAATTGAGACCCAGTACTTC.

This chain connects TRBV6-2 or TRBV6-3 to TRBJ2-1; TRBD1 matches 7 bases. CDR1 is MNHEY and CDR2 is SVGEGT in the germline V gene. The V gene end was trimmed by 3 bases and the J gene end by 7 bases; junction bases not matched to a gene: 9. The length of the CDR3 is 15 residues. CDR3 nucleotides: TGTGCCAGCAGTTATATGAGGGGGCCTTGGAATGAGCAGTTCTTC. The encoded protein is CASSYMRGPWNEQFF.

The rearrangement links TRBV7-3 to TRBJ2-1; TRBD1 is a possible D gene (5 bases). Trimming stripped 2 bases from V and 5 bases from J, with 7 bases between. The CDR3 length is 13 residues. The V gene's germline CDR1 is SGHTA and CDR2 FQGTGA. The CDR3 here is CASSLATDNEQFF. CDR3 in DNA: TGTGCCAGCAGCTTAGCGACAGACAATGAGCAGTTCTTC.

V usage is TRBV10-3 and J usage is TRBJ2-3; D remains ambiguous. This CDR3 has 14 residues. CDR1 and CDR2 from the germline V gene are ENHRY and SYGVKD. V was cut by 4 bases and J by 6 bases, with 14 bases left in between. This CDR3 reads CAISAPHGLDTQYF. The CDR3 DNA reads as TGTGCCATCAGTGCTCCCCACGGTTTGGATACGCAGTATTTT.

This chain links TRBV7-8 with TRBJ2-7, with 11 bases lining up with TRBD2. The germline CDR1 and CDR2 sequences are SGHVS and FQNEAQ. With V trimmed by 5 bases and J by 1 base, 10 bases remained unmatched. The CDR3 contains 17 residues. Written as DNA, the CDR3 is TGTGCCAGCAGCATCGCCTTGACTAGCGGGGCGTCCTACGAGCAGTACTTC. It encodes CASSIALTSGASYEQYF.

V usage is TRBV15 and J usage is TRBJ1-4, with a tentative D call TRBD1 (6 bases). With 4 bases removed from V and 13 bases from J, the gap between germline ends came to 13 bases. The CDR3 consists of 12 residues. Germline V gives CDR1 LNHNV, CDR2 YYDKDF (reference sequence). Here the CDR3 reads CATSTATGRLFF. The DNA for the CDR3 is TGTGCCACCAGCACCGCGACAGGCAGACTGTTTTTT. Full variable domain (remainder filled in from reference TRBV15 and TRBJ1-4): DAMVIQNPRYQVTQFGKPVTLSCSQTLNHNVMYWYQQKSSQAPKLLFHYYDKDFNNEADTPDNFQSRRPNTSFCFLDIRSPGLGDTAMYLCATSTATGRLFFGSGTQLSVL.

The V call is TRBV4-2, the J call TRBJ1-5; D is ambiguous. There are 18 residues in the CDR3. V was trimmed by 0 bases and J by 0 bases, leaving 15 bases between them. The V gene's germline CDR1 is LGHNA and CDR2 YNFKEQ. CDR3 in amino acids: CASSQEDSGPYSNQPQHF. CDR3 bases: TGTGCCAGCAGCCAAGAGGACTCAGGACCCTATAGCAATCAGCCCCAGCATTTT.

This rearrangement joins TRBV5-4 to TRBJ2-2; perhaps TRBD2 as D (6 bases). The CDR3 spans 14 residues. CDR1 and CDR2 (germline): SGHNT, YYREEE (reference sequence). V shed 4 bases and J shed 4 bases, with 11 bases lying between them. The CDR3: CASSGRDSTGELFF. CDR3 coding DNA: TGTGCCAGCAGCGGCCGGGACTCCACCGGGGAGCTGTTTTTT.

V and J are TRBV5-1 and TRBJ2-7; D is possibly TRBD1 (6 bases). V was clipped by 0 bases and J by 7 bases, with 17 bases between them. The CDR3 sequence is 15 residues long. The germline gives CDR1 SGHRS, CDR2 YFSETQ. The CDR3 protein is CASSLGDRFRVEQYF. For the CDR3, the DNA is TGCGCCAGCAGCTTGGGAGACAGGTTCAGGGTGGAGCAGTACTTC.

This chain links TRBV7-8 with TRBJ1-2; TRBD1 might be the D (6 bases). Trimming pared 5 bases from V and 2 bases from J, leaving 9 bases between. The CDR3 totals 13 residues. The germline V gene has CDR1 SGHVS and CDR2 FQNEAQ. The CDR3 nucleotides read TGTGCCAGCAGCGGACAGACCAACTATGGCTACACCTTC. This encodes CASSGQTNYGYTF.

V is TRBV6-5 and J is TRBJ2-3; 7 positions match TRBD2. Germline V CDR1 and CDR2: MNHEY, SVGAGI. V trimming: 6 bases; J trimming: 6 bases; junction bases outside the gene matches: 9. There are 14 residues in the CDR3. The CDR3 DNA sequence: TGTGCCAGCAGGACTTGGGGGGGTCCCGATACGCAGTATTTT. This codes for CASRTWGGPDTQYF.